This T cell receptor beta chain was sequenced in a study of response to subunit inactivated influenza vaccine. Findings and caveats of the study: With each seasonal influenza vaccination, the authors suggested, few new T cells are recruited.

V was clipped by 5 bases and J by 7 bases, with 15 bases between them. CDR1 and CDR2 from the germline V gene are SGHTA and FQGNSA. The CDR3 covers 14 residues. Using its own MiXCR run on the RT-PCR reads, TCRdb lists one record per CDR3 protein. The sample has around 570,000 distinct CDR3 sequences, about 11% seen once. Worth noting for this clonotype: The antigen is undetermined.

The same data also went into a second study, on T cells expressing NK-cell markers. That paper states: The TCR beta cDNA came from 5'RACE template switching with UMIs. Among the eight sequenced donors, seven tested HCMV-seropositive and one tested seronegative. Of the CD8+ T cell pool in 6 or 7 donors, about 1.0-7.0% was accounted for by dominant NKG2C+ clonotypes. Several donors likewise had their CD3+CD56-NKG2C+ fraction led by these clonotypes.

The V and J genes are TRBV7-2 and TRBJ1-5; perhaps TRBD1 as D (5 bases). The sequencing used PBMCs from blood, collected on the day of vaccination. The clonotype comes from a man aged 50-60 years who received an inactivated influenza vaccine. As DNA, the CDR3 is TGTGCCAGCAGCATCAGGGAGGCGGAGCAGCCCCAGCATTTT. Its translation: CASSIREAEQPQHF.